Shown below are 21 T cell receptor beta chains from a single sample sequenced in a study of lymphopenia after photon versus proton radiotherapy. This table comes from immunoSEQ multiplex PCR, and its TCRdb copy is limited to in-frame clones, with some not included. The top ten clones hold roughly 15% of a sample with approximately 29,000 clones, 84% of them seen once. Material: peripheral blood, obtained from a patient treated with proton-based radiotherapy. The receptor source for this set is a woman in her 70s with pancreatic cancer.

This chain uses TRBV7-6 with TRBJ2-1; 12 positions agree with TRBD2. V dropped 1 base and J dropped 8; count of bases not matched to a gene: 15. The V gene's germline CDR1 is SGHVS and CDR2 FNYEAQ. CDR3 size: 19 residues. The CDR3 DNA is TGTGCCAGCAGCTTAGAGTGGGGGGCTAGCGGGAGGGCCCCCTATGAGCAGTTCTTC. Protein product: CASSLEWGASGRAPYEQFF.

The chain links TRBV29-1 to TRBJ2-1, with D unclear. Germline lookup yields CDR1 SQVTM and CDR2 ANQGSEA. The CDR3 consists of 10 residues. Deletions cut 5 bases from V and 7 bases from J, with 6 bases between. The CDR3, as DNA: TGCAGCGTTTCTAGGAATGAGCAGTTCTTC. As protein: CSVSRNEQFF.

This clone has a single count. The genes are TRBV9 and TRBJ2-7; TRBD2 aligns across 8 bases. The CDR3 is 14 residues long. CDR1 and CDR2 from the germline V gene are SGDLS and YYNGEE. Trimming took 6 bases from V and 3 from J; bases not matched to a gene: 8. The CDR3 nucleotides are TGTGCCAGCATGGGGAGCGGGAGATTCTACGAGCAGTACTTC. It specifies CASMGSGRFYEQYF.

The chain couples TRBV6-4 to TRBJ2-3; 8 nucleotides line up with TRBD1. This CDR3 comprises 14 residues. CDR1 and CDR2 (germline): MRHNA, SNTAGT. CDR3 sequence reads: CAAPGRGPTDTQYF. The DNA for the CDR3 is TGTGCAGCCCCGGGCAGGGGGCCCACAGATACGCAGTATTTT.

The CDR3 here is CASSSSGTGLGDTIYF. As DNA, the CDR3 is TGTGCCAGCAGCTCCTCCGGGACAGGGCTAGGAGACACCATATATTTT. The chain combines TRBV7-3 with TRBJ1-3, with TRBD1 identical over 9 bases. The CDR3 extends over 16 amino acids. The germline CDR1 and CDR2 sequences are SGHTA and FQGTGA. V gave up 4 bases and J gave up 8 bases; unmatched junction bases: 12.

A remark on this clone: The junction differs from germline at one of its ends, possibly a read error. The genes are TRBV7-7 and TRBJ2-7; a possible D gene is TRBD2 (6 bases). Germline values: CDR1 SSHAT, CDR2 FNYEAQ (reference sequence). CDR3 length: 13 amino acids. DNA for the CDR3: TGTGCTAGCAGCTTAGCCGGGGGAGGCGAGCAGTACTTC. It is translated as CASSLAGGGEQYF.

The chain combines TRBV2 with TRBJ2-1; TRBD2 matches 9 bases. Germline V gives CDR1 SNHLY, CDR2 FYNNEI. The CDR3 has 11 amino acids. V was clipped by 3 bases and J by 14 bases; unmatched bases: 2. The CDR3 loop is CASSDEREEFF. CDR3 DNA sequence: TGTGCCAGCAGTGATGAGCGGGAGGAGTTCTTC.

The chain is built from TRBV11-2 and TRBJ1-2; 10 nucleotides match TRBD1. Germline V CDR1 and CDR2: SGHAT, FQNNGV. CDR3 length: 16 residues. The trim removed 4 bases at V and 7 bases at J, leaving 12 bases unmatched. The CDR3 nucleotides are TGTGCCAGCAGCTCCATCGGGACAGGGGACGGCGCTGGCTACACCTTC. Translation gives CASSSIGTGDGAGYTF.

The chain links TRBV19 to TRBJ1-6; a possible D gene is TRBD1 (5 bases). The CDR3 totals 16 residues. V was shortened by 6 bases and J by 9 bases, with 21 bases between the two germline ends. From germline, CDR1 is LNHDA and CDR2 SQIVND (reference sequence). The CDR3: CASSLGGQGLSSPLHF. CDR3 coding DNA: TGTGCCAGTAGCCTAGGTGGGCAGGGTCTATCTTCACCCCTCCACTTT.

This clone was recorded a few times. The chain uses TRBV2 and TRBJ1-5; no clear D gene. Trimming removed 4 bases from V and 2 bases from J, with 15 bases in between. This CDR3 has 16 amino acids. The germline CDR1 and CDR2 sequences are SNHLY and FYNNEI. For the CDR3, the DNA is TGTGCCAGCAGTGGTAGCAGAACCTTTGGCAATCAGCCCCAGCATTTT. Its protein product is CASSGSRTFGNQPQHF.

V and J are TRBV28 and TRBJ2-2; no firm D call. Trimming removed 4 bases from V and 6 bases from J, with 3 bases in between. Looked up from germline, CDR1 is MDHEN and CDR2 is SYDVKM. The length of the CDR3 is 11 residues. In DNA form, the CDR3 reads TGTGCCAGCAGTTCCCCCGGGGAGCTGTTTTTT. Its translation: CASSSPGELFF. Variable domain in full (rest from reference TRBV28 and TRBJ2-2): DVKVTQSSRYLVKRTGEKVFLECVQDMDHENMFWYRQDPGLGLRLIYFSYDVKMKEKGDIPEGYSVSREKKERFSLILESASTNQTSMYLCASSSPGELFFGEGSRLTVL.

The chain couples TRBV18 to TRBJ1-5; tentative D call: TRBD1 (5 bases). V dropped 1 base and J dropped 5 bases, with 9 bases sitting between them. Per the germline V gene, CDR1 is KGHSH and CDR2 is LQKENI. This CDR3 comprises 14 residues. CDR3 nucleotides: TGTGCCAGCTCACCACAGGAAGGGGATCAGCCCCAGCATTTT. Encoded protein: CASSPQEGDQPQHF.

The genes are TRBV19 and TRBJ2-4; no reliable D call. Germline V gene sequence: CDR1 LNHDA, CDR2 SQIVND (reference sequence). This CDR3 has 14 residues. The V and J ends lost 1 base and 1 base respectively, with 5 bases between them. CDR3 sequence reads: CASSIGAAKNIQYF. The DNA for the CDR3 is TGTGCCAGTAGTATAGGCGCTGCCAAAAACATTCAGTACTTC.

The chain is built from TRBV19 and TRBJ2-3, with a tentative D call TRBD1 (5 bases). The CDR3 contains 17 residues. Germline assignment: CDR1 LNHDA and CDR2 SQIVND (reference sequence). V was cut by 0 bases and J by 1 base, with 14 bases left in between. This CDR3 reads CASSIEKGAPGTDTQYF. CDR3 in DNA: TGTGCCAGTAGTATAGAGAAAGGGGCCCCAGGCACAGATACGCAGTATTTT.

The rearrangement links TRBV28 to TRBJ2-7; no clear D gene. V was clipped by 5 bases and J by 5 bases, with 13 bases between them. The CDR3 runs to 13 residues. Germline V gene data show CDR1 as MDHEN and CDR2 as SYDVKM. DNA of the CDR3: TGTGCCAGCAGTGCTTCGACCTGGAACGAGCAGTACTTC. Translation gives CASSASTWNEQYF.

The CDR3, as DNA: TGTGCCAGCAGTCAGCACCAACAACAGGGGGGAATTGGCTACACCTTC. Translated: CASSQHQQQGGIGYTF. The rearrangement uses TRBV28 and TRBJ1-2, with 8 bases that match TRBD1. Trimming cost V 5 bases and J 7 bases; bases outside gene matches: 15. Germline-derived CDR1 and CDR2 are MDHEN and SYDVKM. The CDR3 length is 16 residues.

CDR3 loop: CASSLGPGVYNEQFF. CDR3 DNA sequence: TGTGCCAGCAGCTTAGGACCGGGGGTCTACAATGAGCAGTTCTTC. The rearrangement uses TRBV11-3 and TRBJ2-1; TRBD2 might be the D (6 bases). Trimming took 1 base from V and 3 from J, leaving 10 bases between them. Germline lookup yields CDR1 SGHNT and CDR2 YENEEA. The CDR3 is made up of 15 amino acids.

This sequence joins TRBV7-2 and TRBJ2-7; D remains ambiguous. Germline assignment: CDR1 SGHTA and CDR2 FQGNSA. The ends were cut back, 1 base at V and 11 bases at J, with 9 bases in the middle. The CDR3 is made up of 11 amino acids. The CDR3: CASSLGLQEYF. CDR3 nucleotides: TGTGCCAGCAGCTTAGGTCTCCAGGAGTACTTC. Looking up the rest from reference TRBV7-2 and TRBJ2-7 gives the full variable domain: GAGVSQSPSNKVTEKGKDVELRCDPISGHTALYWYRQSLGQGLEFLIYFQGNSAPDKSGLPSDRFSAERTGGSVSTLTIQRTQQEDSAVYLCASSLGLQEYFGPGTRLTVT.

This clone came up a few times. In DNA, the CDR3 is TGTGCCAGCAGTTTGTCGGGGGGAGGCAATCAGCCCCAGCATTTT. Translating it yields CASSLSGGGNQPQHF. This chain connects TRBV28 to TRBJ1-5; TRBD1 might be the D (5 bases). CDR1 and CDR2 (germline): MDHEN, SYDVKM. V gave up 3 bases and J gave up 2 bases, with 11 bases separating them. The CDR3 runs to 15 residues. Full variable domain (rest looked up from reference TRBV28 and TRBJ1-5): DVKVTQSSRYLVKRTGEKVFLECVQDMDHENMFWYRQDPGLGLRLIYFSYDVKMKEKGDIPEGYSVSREKKERFSLILESASTNQTSMYLCASSLSGGGNQPQHFGDGTRLSIL.

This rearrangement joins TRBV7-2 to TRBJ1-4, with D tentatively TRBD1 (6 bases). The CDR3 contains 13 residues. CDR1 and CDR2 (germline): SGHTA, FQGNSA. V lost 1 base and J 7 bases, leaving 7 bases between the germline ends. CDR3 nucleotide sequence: TGTGCCAGCAGCTTAGGGGGGCGTGAAAAACTGTTTTTT. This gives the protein CASSLGGREKLFF.

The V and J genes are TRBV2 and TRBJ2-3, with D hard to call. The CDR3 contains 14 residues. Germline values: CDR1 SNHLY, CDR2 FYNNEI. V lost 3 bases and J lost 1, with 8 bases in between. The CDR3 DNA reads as TGTGCCAGCAGTGAGAGCCGGCGCACAGATACGCAGTATTTT. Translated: CASSESRRTDTQYF.